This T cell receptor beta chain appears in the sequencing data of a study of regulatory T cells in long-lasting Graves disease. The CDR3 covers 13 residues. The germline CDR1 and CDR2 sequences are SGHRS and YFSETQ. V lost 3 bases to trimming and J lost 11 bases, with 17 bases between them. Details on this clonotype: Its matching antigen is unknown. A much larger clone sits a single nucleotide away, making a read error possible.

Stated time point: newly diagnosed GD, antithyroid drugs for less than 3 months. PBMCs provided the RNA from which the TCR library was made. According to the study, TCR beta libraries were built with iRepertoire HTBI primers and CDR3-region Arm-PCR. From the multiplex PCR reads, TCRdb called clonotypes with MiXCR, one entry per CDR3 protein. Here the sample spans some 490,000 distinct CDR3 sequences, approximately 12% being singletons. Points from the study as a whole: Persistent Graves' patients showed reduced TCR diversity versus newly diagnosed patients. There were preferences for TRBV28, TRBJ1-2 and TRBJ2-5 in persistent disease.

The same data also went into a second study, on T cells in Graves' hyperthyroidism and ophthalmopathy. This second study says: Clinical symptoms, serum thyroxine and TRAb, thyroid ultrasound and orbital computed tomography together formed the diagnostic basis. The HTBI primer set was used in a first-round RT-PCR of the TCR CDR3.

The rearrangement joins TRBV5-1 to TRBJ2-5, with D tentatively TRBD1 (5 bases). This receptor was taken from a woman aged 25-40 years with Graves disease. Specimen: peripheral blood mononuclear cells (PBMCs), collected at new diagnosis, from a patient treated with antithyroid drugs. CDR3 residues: CASSWAGHNEQYF. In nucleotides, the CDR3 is TGCGCCAGCAGCTGGGCAGGGCACAATGAGCAGTACTTC.